A selection of T cell receptor beta chains follows, all from one sample in a study of vaccination effects on CD4 cells after COVID-19. Their specific antigens are unknown. TCRdb's copy holds only in-frame clones and misses some; the assay was immunoSEQ multiplex PCR. The data show around 45,000 clones, with about 80% seen just once and 10% to 15% held by the top ten. The specimen was CD4+ T cells from PBMCs cultured without peptide, collected before COVID-19 vaccination. Receptors originate from a human donor who had a prior SARS-CoV-2 infection. Each CDR3 is given with its conserved first and last residue. D genes are given only for firm matches. Clone size is given for some rows only: seen once, a few or many times, or a class if the clone is expanded.

>TRBJ2-3|-|TRBV6-6|-
TGTGCCAGCAGTCCTAGCCCGCGGGACCCCCGCACAGATACGCAGTATTTT
CASSPSPRDPRTDTQYF
>TRBJ1-3|-|TRBV7-9|-
TGTGCCAGCAGCTCGCAGGCAGTCGAAGCTGGAAACACCATATATTTT
CASSSQAVEAGNTIYF
>TRBJ2-3|-|TRBV19|-
TGTGCCAGCCAAAGGGGAGATACGCAGTATTTT
CASQRGDTQYF
>TRBJ2-7|-|TRBV5-6|-
TGTGCCAGCAGCCGCGGACCTCCGAGCTCCTACGAGCAGTACTTC
CASSRGPPSSYEQYF
>TRBJ2-7|TRBD1|TRBV6-5|-
TGTGCCAGCAGTCCCCGGGACAGCGGTTTTGTCGGGCAGTACTTC
CASSPRDSGFVGQYF
>TRBJ2-2|TRBD2|TRBV18|-
TGTGCCAGCTCGCAAAGACTAGCGGGAATATCCGGGGAGCTGTTTTTT
CASSQRLAGISGELFF
>TRBJ2-1|-|TRBV7-2|-
TGTGCCAGCAGCTTAGTGTTGCTAGCGGAGCAGTTCTTC
CASSLVLLAEQFF
>TRBJ1-2|TRBD1|TRBV2|-
TGTGCCAGCAGTTCGCCGGGACAGGGTCTTTGGGGCTACACCTTC
CASSSPGQGLWGYTF
>TRBJ2-5|-|TRBV24-1|few
TGTGCCACCAGTGATCCGAGGGGGACGGAAGAGACCCAGTACTTC
CATSDPRGTEETQYF
>TRBJ1-3|-|TRBV7-2|few
TGTGCCAGCAGCTTCGGGGGGGCGGTAGGAAACACCATATATTTT
CASSFGGAVGNTIYF
>TRBJ1-5|TRBD1|TRBV2|-
TGTGCCAGCAGCGGACAGGGGAATCAGCCCCAGCATTTT
CASSGQGNQPQHF
>TRBJ2-7|TRBD2|TRBV18|medium-sized
TGTGCCAGCTCACCGACTAGCCCTCTCGAGCAGTACTTC
CASSPTSPLEQYF
>TRBJ1-2|-|TRBV4-1|-
TGCGCCAGCAGCCAAGAGATGACAGGAATCGCTTATGGCTACACCTTC
CASSQEMTGIAYGYTF
>TRBJ1-2|TRBD1|TRBV5-1|few
TGCGCCAGCAGCTCTCAGGGGGACTATGGCTACACCTTC
CASSSQGDYGYTF
>TRBJ2-5|TRBD2|TRBV27|few
TGTGCCAGCAGCCAAGGACTAGCGGGAGTAGAGACCCAGTACTTC
CASSQGLAGVETQYF
>TRBJ1-2|-|TRBV18|-
TGTGCCAGCTCACCACCGTTTGAAGGGGCCGGCTACACCTTC
CASSPPFEGAGYTF
>TRBJ1-5|TRBD1|TRBV19|-
TGTGCCAGTAGAACGGGACAGAATAGCAATCAGCCCCAGCATTTT
CASRTGQNSNQPQHF
>TRBJ1-6|-|TRBV4-1|-
TGCGCCAGCAGCCAAGATCAACCCGGGGGTTCACCCCTCCACTTT
CASSQDQPGGSPLHF
>TRBJ2-6|-|TRBV18|-
TGTGCCAGCTCACCACAGGGCCACTCTGGGGCCAACGTCCTGACTTTC
CASSPQGHSGANVLTF
>TRBJ1-4|-|TRBV7-9|-
TGTGCCAGCAGCTTGATGACCGGGGAAAAACTGTTTTTT
CASSLMTGEKLFF
>TRBJ2-2|TRBD2|TRBV30|-
TGTGCCTGGAAACGGGGGCTAGCGGGGCAAACCGGGGAGCTGTTTTTT
CAWKRGLAGQTGELFF
>TRBJ1-2|-|TRBV24-1|-
TGTGCCACCAGTGACCTTGACAGAAATAACGGCTACACCTTC
CATSDLDRNNGYTF
>TRBJ2-1|-|TRBV2|once
TGTGCCAGCCAACACGAACAGGTCGCAGGAGTCGATGAGCAGTTCTTC
CASQHEQVAGVDEQFF
>TRBJ1-6|-|TRBV19|once
TGTGCCAGTAGTATTGCGTGGAGGGGTTCACCCCTCCACTTT
CASSIAWRGSPLHF
>TRBJ2-2|-|TRBV5-1|-
TGCGCCAGCAGCTTGGGACCACTGGGGATGGGGGAGCTGTTTTTT
CASSLGPLGMGELFF
>TRBJ2-1|TRBD2|TRBV5-1|-
TGCGCCAGCAGCCTTATAGCGGGGATTAATGAGCAGTTCTTC
CASSLIAGINEQFF
>TRBJ1-1|-|TRBV15|few
TGTGCCACCAGCAGAAGGCAGCGTACCTGGGCTGAAGCTTTCTTT
CATSRRQRTWAEAFF
>TRBJ2-1|TRBD1|TRBV24-1|-
TGTGCCACCAGTGATTCCCAGACAGGGTCGTACAACAATGAGCAGTTCTTC
CATSDSQTGSYNNEQFF
>TRBJ2-7|TRBD2|TRBV18|-
TGTGCCAGCTCACCGGGACTAGTGTCCTACGAGCAGTACTTC
CASSPGLVSYEQYF
>TRBJ2-7|-|TRBV27|once
TGTGCCAGCAGACTCCAGAGGGCTATTCCCAACGAGCAGTACTTC
CASRLQRAIPNEQYF
>TRBJ2-5|-|TRBV24-1|-
TGTGCCACCAGTGATTCCTCCCAGCAGACCCAGTACTTC
CATSDSSQQTQYF
>TRBJ2-1|-|TRBV7-3|few
TGTGCCAGCAGCTTAAGTGTAGCGGAATACAATGAGCAGTTCTTC
CASSLSVAEYNEQFF
>TRBJ2-3|-|TRBV21-1|-
TGTGCCAGCAGCAACGTGCAGGGGGGGACAGATACGCAGTATTTT
CASSNVQGGTDTQYF
>TRBJ2-7|TRBD1|TRBV2|-
TGTGCCAGCGGGACAGGGTTTTCCGAGCAGTACTTC
CASGTGFSEQYF
>TRBJ2-1|-|TRBV7-3|-
TGTGCCAGCAGCCAGGGGTGGGCGGGAGACAATGAGCAGTTCTTC
CASSQGWAGDNEQFF
>TRBJ1-6|TRBD1|TRBV27|few
TGTGCCAGCAGTTCACCTAGGACAGGGGGGTCACCCCTCCACTTT
CASSSPRTGGSPLHF
>TRBJ2-2|-|TRBV29-1|-
TGCAGCGTTGTTCCAGGACAGCACACCGGGGAGCTGTTTTTT
CSVVPGQHTGELFF
>TRBJ2-5|TRBD1|TRBV11-3|-
TGTGCCAGCAGCCTCAGGACAGGAGAGACCCAGTACTTC
CASSLRTGETQYF
>TRBJ2-1|TRBD2|TRBV27|-
TGTGCCAGCAGGACCAATAGCGGGCCCAATTACAATGAGCAGTTCTTC
CASRTNSGPNYNEQFF
>TRBJ2-3|TRBD2|TRBV6-5|-
TGTGCCACCCTGGGACTAGCGGCCACAGATACGCAGTATTTT
CATLGLAATDTQYF
>TRBJ1-2|TRBD1|TRBV11-1|-
TGTGCCAGCAGCTTTGGGACAGGGGAGATACATGGCTACACCTTC
CASSFGTGEIHGYTF
>TRBJ1-4|-|TRBV5-1|-
TGCGCCAGCAGCTTGGGTCAGGGTAATGAAAAACTGTTTTTT
CASSLGQGNEKLFF
>TRBJ2-3|TRBD2|TRBV20-1|-
TGCAGTGCTAGTAACCCGGTTCTAGCGGGAGGTACCGATACGCAGTATTTT
CSASNPVLAGGTDTQYF